This T cell receptor (beta chain) stems from a study of STAT3 mutations in large granular lymphocyte leukemia. Findings of the study overall: At least one immunodominant TCR beta clonotype appeared in every T-cell large granular lymphocyte leukemia patient. After therapy, about 35% of the 18 patients switched clonotypes, all new clones STAT3 wild type. Some patients had dominant TCR clones larger than their STAT3 mutant burden.

Germline V lookup: CDR1 SGHNT, CDR2 YYREEE (reference sequence). The length of the CDR3 is 13 residues. The V end was cut by 4 bases, the J end by 5 bases, with 11 bases between. The repertoire was sequenced with immunoSEQ multiplex PCR; TCRdb's copy has only in-frame clones and lacks some. The repertoire consists of some 2,500 clones, with 49% occurring once and the leading ten covering roughly 56%. About this clone: Its antigen remains unidentified.

The chain employs TRBV5-4 and TRBJ2-3; the D gene is possibly TRBD1 (5 bases). The receptor comes from a man aged 55 to 70 with T-cell large granular lymphocyte leukemia. Some clones in this sample may be carry-over from other donors' samples. Sample: peripheral blood mononuclear cells. In DNA, the CDR3 is TGTGCCAGCAGCCAGGGCCAGGGAGATACGCAGTATTTT. Its protein is CASSQGQGDTQYF.